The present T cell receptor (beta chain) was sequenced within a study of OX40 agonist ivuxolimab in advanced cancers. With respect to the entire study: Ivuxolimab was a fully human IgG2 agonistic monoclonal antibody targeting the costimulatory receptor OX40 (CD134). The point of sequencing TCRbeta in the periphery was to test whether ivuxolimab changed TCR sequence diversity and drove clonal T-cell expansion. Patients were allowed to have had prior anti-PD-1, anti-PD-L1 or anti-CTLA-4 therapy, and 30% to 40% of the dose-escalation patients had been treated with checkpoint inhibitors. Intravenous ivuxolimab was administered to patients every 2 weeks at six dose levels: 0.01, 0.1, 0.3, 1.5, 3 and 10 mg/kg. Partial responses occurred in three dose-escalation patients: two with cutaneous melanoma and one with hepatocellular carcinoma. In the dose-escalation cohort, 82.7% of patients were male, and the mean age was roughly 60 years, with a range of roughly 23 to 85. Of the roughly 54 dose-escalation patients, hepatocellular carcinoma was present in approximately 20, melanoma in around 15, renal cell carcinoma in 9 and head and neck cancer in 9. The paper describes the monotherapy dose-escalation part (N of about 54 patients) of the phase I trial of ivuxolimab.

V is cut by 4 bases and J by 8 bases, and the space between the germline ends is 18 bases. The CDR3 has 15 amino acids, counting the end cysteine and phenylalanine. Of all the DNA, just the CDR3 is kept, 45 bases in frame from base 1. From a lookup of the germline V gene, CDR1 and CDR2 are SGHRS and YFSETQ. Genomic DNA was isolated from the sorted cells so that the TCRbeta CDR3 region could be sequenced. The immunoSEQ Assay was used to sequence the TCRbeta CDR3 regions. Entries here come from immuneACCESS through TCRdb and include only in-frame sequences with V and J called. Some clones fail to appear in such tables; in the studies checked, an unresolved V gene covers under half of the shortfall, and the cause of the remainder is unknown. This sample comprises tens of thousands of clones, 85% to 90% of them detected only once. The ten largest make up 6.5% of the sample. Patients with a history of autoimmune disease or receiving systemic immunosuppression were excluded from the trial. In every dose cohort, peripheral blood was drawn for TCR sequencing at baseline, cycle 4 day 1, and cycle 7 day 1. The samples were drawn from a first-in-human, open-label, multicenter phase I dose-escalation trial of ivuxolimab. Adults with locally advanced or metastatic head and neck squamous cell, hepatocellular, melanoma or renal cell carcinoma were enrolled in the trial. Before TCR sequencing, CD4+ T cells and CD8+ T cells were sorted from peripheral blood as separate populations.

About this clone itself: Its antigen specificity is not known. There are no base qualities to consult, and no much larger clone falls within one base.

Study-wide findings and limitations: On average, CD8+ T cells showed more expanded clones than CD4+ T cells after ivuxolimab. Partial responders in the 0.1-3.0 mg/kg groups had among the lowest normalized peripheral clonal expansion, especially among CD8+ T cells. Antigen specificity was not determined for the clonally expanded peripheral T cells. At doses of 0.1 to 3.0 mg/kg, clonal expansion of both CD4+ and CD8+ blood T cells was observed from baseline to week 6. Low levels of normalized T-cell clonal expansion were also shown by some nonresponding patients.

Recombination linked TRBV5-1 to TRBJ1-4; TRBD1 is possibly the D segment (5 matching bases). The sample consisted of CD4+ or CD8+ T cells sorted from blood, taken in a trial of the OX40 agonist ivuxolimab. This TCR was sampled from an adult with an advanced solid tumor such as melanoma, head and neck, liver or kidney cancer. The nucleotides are TGCGCCAGCAGCCCACAGGACTCAGGGAGCGAAAAACTGTTTTTT. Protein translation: CASSPQDSGSEKLFF.